A selection of T cell receptor beta chains follows, all from one sample in a study of technical replicates of blood from a handful of donors. Produced via immunoSEQ multiplex PCR; TCRdb's table is partial and in-frame only. The table has roughly 80,000 clones, 89% seen once. The sample taken for sequencing was T cells isolated from PBMCs. The source of these receptors is a human donor in good health. Each CDR3 is given with its conserved first and last residue. A D gene is named only where the DNA matches it firmly. A clone size is listed for some rows: how often the clone was seen (once, few, many), or a class if it is expanded.

v_gene	j_gene	abundance	d_gene	CDR3aa	CDR3nt
TRBV29-1	TRBJ1-1	few	.	CSAPGFFTEAFF	TGCAGTGCCCCAGGGTTTTTCACTGAAGCTTTCTTT
TRBV27	TRBJ2-3	.	.	CAVGDTQYF	TGTGCCGTCGGAGATACGCAGTATTTT
TRBV7-7	TRBJ2-2	.	.	CASSLRGTGELFF	TGTGCCAGCAGCTTAAGGGGAACCGGGGAGCTGTTTTTT
TRBV2	TRBJ1-1	.	.	CASSGTDTEAFF	TGTGCCAGCAGTGGGACAGACACTGAAGCTTTCTTT
TRBV4-3	TRBJ1-3	.	TRBD1	CASSQVQGAEGNTIYF	TGCGCCAGCAGCCAAGTGCAGGGGGCGGAAGGAAACACCATATATTTT
TRBV28	TRBJ1-1	.	.	CASSFPPGMNTEAFF	TGTGCCAGCAGTTTTCCCCCAGGGATGAACACTGAAGCTTTCTTT
TRBV4-2	TRBJ2-1	.	.	CASRTSGGVSEQFF	TGTGCCAGCAGAACGAGCGGAGGGGTAAGTGAGCAGTTCTTC
TRBV10-1	TRBJ2-1	.	TRBD2	CASSPSGINEQFF	TGCGCCAGCTCGCCTAGCGGGATCAATGAGCAGTTCTTC
TRBV15	TRBJ2-1	.	TRBD2	CATSRASGSINEQFF	TGTGCCACCAGCAGGGCTAGCGGGAGCATTAATGAGCAGTTCTTC
TRBV27	TRBJ2-4	.	.	CASSSSTHIQYF	TGTGCCAGCAGTTCCTCGACTCACATTCAGTACTTC
TRBV4-1	TRBJ1-1	.	.	CASSHHRENTEAFF	TGCGCCAGCAGCCACCACAGGGAGAACACTGAAGCTTTCTTT
TRBV11-2	TRBJ2-7	.	TRBD2	CASSLSTSGTTSYEQYF	TGTGCCAGCAGCTTGTCGACCTCTGGGACTACTTCCTACGAGCAGTACTTC
TRBV29-1	TRBJ1-2	.	.	CSVEQGGYGYTF	TGCAGCGTTGAACAGGGAGGCTATGGCTACACCTTC
TRBV19	TRBJ2-5	.	TRBD1	CASSQFSRGQETQYF	TGTGCCAGTAGCCAATTCTCCAGGGGGCAGGAGACCCAGTACTTC
TRBV7-9	TRBJ2-7	.	.	CASSQQGYEQYF	TGTGCCAGCAGTCAACAGGGATACGAGCAGTACTTC
TRBV4-1	TRBJ2-1	.	TRBD2	CASSLASQREYYNEQFF	TGCGCCAGCAGCCTAGCTAGCCAGCGGGAGTATTACAATGAGCAGTTCTTC
TRBV5-1	TRBJ2-7	.	TRBD2	CASSSSKTSGSYEQYF	TGCGCCAGCAGCTCGTCTAAGACTAGCGGGAGCTACGAGCAGTACTTC
TRBV7-6	TRBJ1-1	.	.	CASSTGSNTEAFF	TGTGCCAGCAGCACGGGATCGAACACTGAAGCTTTCTTT
TRBV5-1	TRBJ2-7	.	TRBD2	CASSSIAGASYEQYF	TGCGCCAGCAGCTCGATAGCGGGAGCATCCTACGAGCAGTACTTC
TRBV4-2	TRBJ2-7	once	.	CASSQVQTRGSSYEQYF	TGTGCCAGCAGCCAAGTCCAAACCAGGGGTAGCTCCTACGAGCAGTACTTC
TRBV6-5	TRBJ2-3	.	TRBD2	CASSYGGSKTDTQYF	TGTGCCAGCAGTTACGGCGGGAGTAAGACAGATACGCAGTATTTT
TRBV27	TRBJ2-7	.	.	CASSLVGAFYEQYF	TGTGCCAGCAGTTTAGTTGGGGCGTTCTACGAGCAGTACTTC
TRBV5-1	TRBJ1-2	.	.	CASSRYGGSLGGYTF	TGCGCCAGCAGCCGTTACGGGGGAAGTTTAGGTGGCTACACCTTC
TRBV9	TRBJ2-1	.	.	CASSVEGPGGYNEQFF	TGTGCCAGCAGCGTAGAAGGTCCAGGTGGCTACAATGAGCAGTTCTTC
TRBV4-1	TRBJ2-7	.	.	CASSQDNPGSYEQYF	TGCGCCAGCAGCCAAGATAATCCAGGTTCCTACGAGCAGTACTTC
TRBV5-1	TRBJ1-3	.	.	CASSLAAGGEGNTIYF	TGCGCCAGCAGCTTGGCGGCCGGGGGTGAAGGAAACACCATATATTTT
TRBV4-3	TRBJ1-2	once	TRBD1	CASSQGRTGPYTF	TGCGCCAGCAGCCAAGGTCGGACAGGGCCCTACACCTTC
TRBV6-4	TRBJ1-2	once	.	CASSGGINYGYTF	TGTGCCAGCAGCGGCGGAATTAACTATGGCTACACCTTC
TRBV10-1	TRBJ1-4	.	.	CASSESGGGNEKLFF	TGCGCCAGCAGTGAGTCCGGGGGAGGTAATGAAAAACTGTTTTTT
TRBV9	TRBJ2-1	.	.	CASSVGVRDTAYNEQFF	TGTGCCAGCAGCGTAGGGGTACGGGACACCGCCTACAATGAGCAGTTCTTC
TRBV4-1	TRBJ1-2	.	.	CVSSPGLSGYTF	TGCGTCAGCAGCCCAGGGCTAAGTGGCTACACCTTC
TRBV29-1	TRBJ1-5	.	TRBD1	CSVALTGFSQPQHF	TGCAGCGTTGCCCTGACAGGGTTTAGTCAGCCCCAGCATTTT
TRBV6-1	TRBJ2-1	.	.	CASRFLGVDEQFF	TGTGCCAGCAGATTCCTAGGAGTAGATGAGCAGTTCTTC
TRBV6-5	TRBJ1-2	.	TRBD1	CASSWRGDSYYGYTF	TGTGCCAGCAGTTGGAGGGGGGACAGCTACTATGGCTACACCTTC
TRBV2	TRBJ2-1	.	TRBD2	CASIVTSARGEQFF	TGTGCCAGCATTGTGACTAGCGCGAGGGGTGAGCAGTTCTTC
TRBV10-3	TRBJ1-2	.	.	CAILGEGNYGYTF	TGTGCCATCCTAGGGGAGGGTAACTATGGCTACACCTTC
TRBV10-3	TRBJ2-1	.	.	CAISEGGRRNEQFF	TGTGCCATCAGTGAAGGCGGAAGGCGGAATGAGCAGTTCTTC
TRBV9	TRBJ2-7	.	TRBD2	CASSPSGASYEQYF	TGTGCCAGCAGCCCGAGCGGGGCCTCCTACGAGCAGTACTTC
TRBV15	TRBJ2-7	once	TRBD1	CATTHRGEGYEQYF	TGTGCCACTACTCACAGGGGTGAGGGCTACGAGCAGTACTTC